These T cell receptor beta chains were read from a single sample in a study of cytomegalovirus exposure and HLA in healthy donors. Repertoires were generated with immunoSEQ multiplex PCR, while TCRdb's copy carries only in-frame clones and drops some. In all, the sample yields tens of thousands of clones. Material: PBMCs. The origin of the receptors is a man aged 45-65 years in good health and CMV-seropositive. Both conserved end residues are part of each CDR3. The order of the fields is V gene, D gene, J gene, CDR3 DNA, CDR3 protein. The D gene is left open where the match is weak.

V: TRBV9
D: -
J: TRBJ1-2
DNA: TGTGCCAGCAGCGTAGAGGGCAGGACGTGGGAGGATGGCTACACCTTC
CDR3: CASSVEGRTWEDGYTF

V: TRBV5-1
D: TRBD2
J: TRBJ2-1
DNA: TGCGCCAGCAGCTTGTTAGCGGGGGATGCCAATGAGCAGTTCTTC
CDR3: CASSLLAGDANEQFF

V: TRBV6-5
D: -
J: TRBJ2-2
DNA: TGTGCCAGCAGTTACGCAGGGACCGGGGAGCTGTTTTTT
CDR3: CASSYAGTGELFF

V: TRBV30
D: -
J: TRBJ1-5
DNA: TGTGCCTGGAGTGACAGAGACAATCAGCCCCAGCATTTT
CDR3: CAWSDRDNQPQHF

V: TRBV7-9
D: -
J: TRBJ2-5
DNA: TGTGCCAGCAGCTTTCCCCGGGGTAGGGCAGAGACCCAGTACTTC
CDR3: CASSFPRGRAETQYF

V: TRBV5-6
D: -
J: TRBJ1-2
DNA: TGTGCCAGCACCCCGGAGTATGGTCAGGGGCTTCTGGGCTATGGCTACACCTTC
CDR3: CASTPEYGQGLLGYGYTF

V: TRBV21-1
D: -
J: TRBJ1-2
DNA: TGTGCCAGCAGCAAATGGGGTAGGAGGGGCCAGACCTTCTATGGCTACACCTTC
CDR3: CASSKWGRRGQTFYGYTF

V: TRBV30
D: -
J: TRBJ1-2
DNA: TGTGCCTGGAGTGCCGGAGTTAACTATGGCTACACCTTC
CDR3: CAWSAGVNYGYTF

V: TRBV5-1
D: TRBD1
J: TRBJ1-2
DNA: TGCGCCAGCAGCACTGACAGGGCCCTTTATGGCTACACCTTC
CDR3: CASSTDRALYGYTF

V: TRBV2
D: TRBD1
J: TRBJ1-2
DNA: TGTGCCAGCAGTGACAGGGGGACTAACTATGGCTACACCTTC
CDR3: CASSDRGTNYGYTF

V: TRBV6-5
D: TRBD2
J: TRBJ2-1
DNA: TGTGCCAGCAGTTTCGACGGCGGGAGTGCCGACAATGAGCAGTTCTTC
CDR3: CASSFDGGSADNEQFF

V: TRBV7-8
D: TRBD2
J: TRBJ2-1
DNA: TGTGCCAGCAGCTCCCGGGTTAGCGGGGGACCACAGTTCTTC
CDR3: CASSSRVSGGPQFF

V: TRBV19
D: TRBD1
J: TRBJ2-5
DNA: TGTGCCAGTAGGGGGGTACAGGGGGCCGGAGAGACCCAGTACTTC
CDR3: CASRGVQGAGETQYF

V: TRBV7-2
D: -
J: TRBJ2-3
DNA: TGTGCCAGCAGCGGACGACAGATCCTGGATACGCAGTATTTT
CDR3: CASSGRQILDTQYF

V: TRBV30
D: -
J: TRBJ2-7
DNA: TGTGCCTGGAGTGTACTCGGGTTTAACTACGAGCAGTACTTC
CDR3: CAWSVLGFNYEQYF

V: TRBV5-4
D: -
J: TRBJ2-7
DNA: TGTGCCAGCAGCTTGGGACAGACTTACTACGAGCAGTACTTC
CDR3: CASSLGQTYYEQYF

V: TRBV7-3
D: -
J: TRBJ1-1
DNA: TGTGCCAGCAGCTTAGAAGAGGAGGGACAAGCTTTCTTT
CDR3: CASSLEEEGQAFF

V: TRBV30
D: -
J: TRBJ2-3
DNA: TGTGCCGGGAGTGTGAACGAGATTAGCACAGATACGCAGTATTTT
CDR3: CAGSVNEISTDTQYF

V: TRBV11-3
D: TRBD2
J: TRBJ2-2
DNA: TGTGCCAGCAGCTTAGATCTTTTGATAGCGGGAGAAGGGGAGCTGTTTTTT
CDR3: CASSLDLLIAGEGELFF

V: TRBV11-2
D: -
J: TRBJ2-3
DNA: TGTGCCAGCAGCCCTAGGGCGGAGCGGCTCGGCACAGATACGCAGTATTTT
CDR3: CASSPRAERLGTDTQYF

V: TRBV25-1
D: TRBD1
J: TRBJ2-1
DNA: TGTGCCAGCAGTGAATACAGGACAGGTTCGGATGAGCAGTTCTTC
CDR3: CASSEYRTGSDEQFF

V: TRBV7-2
D: TRBD2
J: TRBJ2-3
DNA: TGTGCCAGCAGCTTATCCCTAGCGGCAGATACGCAGTATTTT
CDR3: CASSLSLAADTQYF

V: TRBV5-1
D: -
J: TRBJ1-4
DNA: TGCGCCAGCAGCTTGAGGAGTCGACAGGCAGCTAATGAAAAACTGTTTTTT
CDR3: CASSLRSRQAANEKLFF

V: TRBV5-1
D: -
J: TRBJ2-2
DNA: TGCGCCAGCAGCTTGGCCTCCACCGGGGAGCTGTTTTTT
CDR3: CASSLASTGELFF

V: TRBV15
D: -
J: TRBJ2-4
DNA: TGTGCCACCAGCAGAGGAGGGGGTGGGTACATTCAGTACTTC
CDR3: CATSRGGGGYIQYF